This T cell receptor beta chain stems from a study of Graves' ophthalmopathy and Graves' hyperthyroidism. There are many counts of this clonotype. What it recognizes is unknown. As the template, RNA transcripts were used to amplify TCR beta CDR3 regions. An initial RT-PCR round employing HTBI primers preceded a second-round multiplex PCR. TCRdb processed the multiplex PCR reads anew with MiXCR; each CDR3 protein has one entry. This sample yields a few hundred thousand distinct CDR3 sequences, of which around a fifth are seen a single time; more than 35% belongs to the top ten. The evidence that diagnosis relied on was clinical symptoms, serum thyroxine, TRAb, thyroid ultrasound and orbital computed tomography. Study-wide results and caveats: In blood appeared most of the expanded thyroid clonotypes whose frequency exceeded 0.001.

The sample comprised peripheral blood. This receptor was taken from a woman between 50 and 59 years old with Graves' ophthalmopathy.

CDR3 coding DNA: TGTGCCAGCAGTCGGGACCCTACAAACTACGAGCAGTACTTC. It specifies CASSRDPTNYEQYF. V is TRBV2 and J is TRBJ2-7, with D possibly called TRBD1 or TRBD2 (5 bases each). Trimming removed 5 bases from V and 3 bases from J, with 14 bases in between. Germline CDR1 is SNHLY and CDR2 is FYNNEI. This CDR3 comprises 14 residues.